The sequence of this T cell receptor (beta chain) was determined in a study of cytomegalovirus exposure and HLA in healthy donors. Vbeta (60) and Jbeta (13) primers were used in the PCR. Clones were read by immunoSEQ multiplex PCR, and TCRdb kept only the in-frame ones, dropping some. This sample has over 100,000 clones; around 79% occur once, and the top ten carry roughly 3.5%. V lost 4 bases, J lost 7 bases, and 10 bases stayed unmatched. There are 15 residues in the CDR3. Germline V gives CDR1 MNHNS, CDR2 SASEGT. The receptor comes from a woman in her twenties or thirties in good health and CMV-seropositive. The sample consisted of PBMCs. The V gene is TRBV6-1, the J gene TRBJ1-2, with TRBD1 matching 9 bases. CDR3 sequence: CASSAQDRGRGGYTF. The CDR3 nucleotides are TGTGCCAGCAGTGCCCAGGACAGGGGAAGGGGTGGCTACACCTTC.